The 29 T cell receptor beta chains presented below share a single source sample, sequenced in a study of OX40 agonist ivuxolimab in advanced cancers. Measured with immunoSEQ multiplex PCR; TCRdb has only the in-frame clones, and not every one. Among around 50,000 clones listed, more than 70% were seen once. The specimen was CD4+ or CD8+ T cells sorted from blood, collected in a trial of the OX40 agonist ivuxolimab. All receptors derive from an adult with an advanced solid tumor such as melanoma, head and neck, liver or kidney cancer.

The CDR3 DNA reads as TGTGCCAGCAGTTTTTGGGACAGGGGATTTCTTTCGACAGATACGCAGTATTTT. It is translated as CASSFWDRGFLSTDTQYF. The chain is built from TRBV28 and TRBJ2-3, with 10 bases that match TRBD1. CDR1 MDHEN and CDR2 SYDVKM come from the germline V gene. The CDR3 contains 18 residues. V shed 3 bases, J shed 3 bases, and the junction held 12 bases outside the gene matches.

The rearrangement uses TRBV5-1 and TRBJ2-1, with TRBD2 matching 12 bases. Germline V CDR1 and CDR2: SGHRS, YFSETQ. V trimming: 3 bases; J trimming: 2 bases; junction bases outside the gene matches: 0. The CDR3 loop spans 15 amino acids. CDR3 amino acids: CASSSSGRAYNEQFF. CDR3 DNA sequence: TGCGCCAGCAGCTCTAGCGGGAGGGCCTACAATGAGCAGTTCTTC.

This clone has a handful of counts. The chain has TRBV2 and TRBJ2-1, with D unresolved. Germline CDR1 and CDR2: SNHLY and FYNNEI. The V and J ends lost 4 bases and 8 bases respectively, with 9 bases between them. There are 12 residues in the CDR3. The CDR3 nucleotides read TGTGCCAGCAGTGCCAAGGGTGATGAGCAGTTCTTC. Translating gives CASSAKGDEQFF.

The V and J genes are TRBV19 and TRBJ1-5; tentative D call: TRBD1 (5 bases). V was pared by 4 bases and J by 6 bases, with 13 bases between. CDR3 length equals 14 residues. Germline V CDR1 and CDR2: LNHDA, SQIVND (reference sequence). The CDR3: CASSSSGRGQPQHF. DNA of the CDR3: TGTGCCAGTAGTAGCAGTGGGAGGGGTCAGCCCCAGCATTTT.

V usage is TRBV4-2 and J usage is TRBJ2-4, with 7 bases lining up with TRBD2. Germline V gene sequence: CDR1 LGHNA, CDR2 YNFKEQ. CDR3 length: 17 amino acids. V was pared by 1 base and J by 1 base, with 7 bases of the junction left unmatched. The CDR3 DNA reads as TGTGCCAGCAGCCAAGGCCCAGCGGGAACTGCCAAAAACATTCAGTACTTC. Protein: CASSQGPAGTAKNIQYF.

The chain has TRBV5-1 and TRBJ2-5, with TRBD2 identical over 9 bases. The ends lost 4 bases at V and 7 bases at J; junction bases unmatched: 20. The CDR3 loop spans 18 amino acids. Germline CDR1 SGHRS, CDR2 YFSETQ. CDR3 amino acids: CASSTESPGLAPVATQYF. For the CDR3, the DNA is TGCGCCAGCAGCACGGAGAGTCCGGGACTAGCACCCGTCGCGACCCAGTACTTC.

In this sample, this clone turned up a few times. The V call is TRBV14, the J call TRBJ2-1; D remains unclear. V was clipped by 4 bases and J by 7 bases, with 8 bases between them. CDR1 and CDR2 (germline): SGHDN, FVKESK. CDR3 length equals 12 residues. CDR3 coding DNA: TGTGCCAGCAGCCGCATCGGGAATGAGCAGTTCTTC. This gives the protein CASSRIGNEQFF.

This chain joins TRBV27 and TRBJ2-5; no reliable D call. With the DNA end fitting TRBJ2-7 better, the J assignment may be wrong. Germline V gives CDR1 MNHEY, CDR2 SMNVEV (reference sequence). CDR3 length: 14 amino acids. CDR3 sequence (DNA): TGTGCCACCCCGGGTGGCCGGGCCTCCTACGAGCAGTACTTC. Residues: CATPGGRASYEQYF.

The chain links TRBV5-4 to TRBJ1-1; weak D call: TRBD1 (5 bases). From germline, CDR1 is SGHNT and CDR2 YYREEE (reference sequence). The germline V and J ends were trimmed by 2 bases and 9 bases, with 14 bases remaining between them. The CDR3 has 13 amino acids. The CDR3 sequence is CASSFPRESKAFF. CDR3 DNA: TGTGCCAGCAGCTTCCCCAGGGAAAGCAAAGCTTTCTTT.

V gene TRBV25-1 combines with J gene TRBJ1-4; D is ambiguous. Per the germline V gene, CDR1 is MGHDK and CDR2 is SYGVNS. Between the trimmed V and J ends, which lost 1 base and 8 bases, there was a span of 14 bases. The CDR3 extends over 15 amino acids. Written as DNA, the CDR3 is TGTGCCAGCAGTGAATTAGGTGGGCCCACAGAAAAACTGTTTTTT. Amino acid sequence: CASSELGGPTEKLFF.

This clone appeared a single time. The chain employs TRBV2 and TRBJ2-7, with TRBD2 matching over 12 bases. J gave up 6 bases and V 7 bases, and 7 bases lay outside the gene matches. From germline, CDR1 is SNHLY and CDR2 FYNNEI. The CDR3 covers 14 residues. CDR3 nucleotide sequence: TGTGCCAGCAAACCGACTAGCGGGAGCCTCGAGCAGTACTTC. Protein: CASKPTSGSLEQYF. Variable domain in full (rest from reference TRBV2 and TRBJ2-7): EPEVTQTPSHQVTQMGQEVILRCVPISNHLYFYWYRQILGQKVEFLVSFYNNEISEKSEIFDDQFSVERPDGSNFTLKIRSTKLEDSAMYFCASKPTSGSLEQYFGPGTRLTVT.

In its sample, this clone was seen once. V usage is TRBV30 and J usage is TRBJ1-6, with D uncertain. Looked up from germline, CDR1 is GTSNPN and CDR2 is SVGIG (reference sequence). The CDR3 has 13 amino acids. The V and J ends lost 4 bases and 6 bases respectively, with 10 bases between them. CDR3 sequence reads: CAWTPGFNSPLHF. CDR3 DNA sequence: TGTGCCTGGACCCCCGGGTTTAATTCACCCCTCCACTTT.

The V call is TRBV9, the J call TRBJ2-1; 8 bases are shared with TRBD2. J lost 2 bases, V lost 0 bases, and 1 base had no gene match. CDR1 is SGDLS, CDR2 YYNGEE, per germline. CDR3 length equals 15 residues. This CDR3 is CASSVEAGAYNEQFF. CDR3 nucleotide sequence: TGTGCCAGCAGCGTAGAAGCGGGAGCCTACAATGAGCAGTTCTTC.

The chain joins TRBV5-4 to TRBJ1-2; D is possibly TRBD1 (5 bases). Per the germline V gene, CDR1 is SGHNT and CDR2 is YYREEE (reference sequence). The CDR3 has 14 residues. V gave up 4 bases and J gave up 5 bases, with 15 bases separating them. CDR3 in amino acids: CASSQGSRRYGYTF. CDR3 nucleotides: TGTGCCAGCAGCCAGGGTTCGAGAAGGTATGGCTACACCTTC.

V usage is TRBV5-6 and J usage is TRBJ2-1, with a weak D call TRBD1 (5 bases). Per germline, CDR1 SGHDT and CDR2 YYEEEE. The ends were cut back, 0 bases at V and 3 bases at J, with 13 bases in the middle. CDR3 length: 16 residues. CDR3 nucleotide sequence: TGTGCCAGCAGCTTGGCGGGCAGGGCTCTCTACAATGAGCAGTTCTTC. As protein: CASSLAGRALYNEQFF.

The sample holds one count of this clone. The CDR3 sequence: CASSFDGGLYGYTF. As DNA, the CDR3 is TGTGCCAGCAGTTTCGATGGGGGCCTCTATGGCTACACCTTC. The chain joins TRBV28 to TRBJ1-2; the D gene is possibly TRBD1 (6 bases). CDR1 MDHEN and CDR2 SYDVKM come from the germline V gene. CDR3 length: 14 residues. The V end lost 3 bases, the J end lost 4 bases, and 12 bases lay between the germline ends.

This chain connects TRBV7-2 to TRBJ1-1; 12 bases agree with TRBD1. CDR1 is SGHTA and CDR2 is FQGNSA in the germline V gene. The CDR3 is 17 residues long. V lost 5 bases, J lost 6 bases, and 13 bases stayed unmatched. Here the CDR3 reads CASSLRDRGLLVSEAFF. CDR3 nucleotide sequence: TGTGCCAGCAGCCTAAGGGACAGGGGGCTGCTTGTCTCTGAAGCTTTCTTT.

V and J are TRBV2 and TRBJ2-1; 8 nucleotides match TRBD1. V dropped 4 bases and J dropped 2; count of bases not matched to a gene: 4. The CDR3 runs to 15 residues. Germline lookup yields CDR1 SNHLY and CDR2 FYNNEI. The CDR3 sequence is CASSAGQGPYNEQFF. In DNA form, the CDR3 reads TGTGCCAGCAGTGCTGGACAGGGACCCTACAATGAGCAGTTCTTC.

The chain joins TRBV5-4 to TRBJ2-5, with TRBD1 matching over 9 bases. Trimming cost V 4 bases and J 5 bases; bases outside gene matches: 6. CDR1 SGHNT and CDR2 YYREEE come from the germline V gene (reference sequence). This CDR3 has 14 residues. CDR3 in amino acids: CASSQDRGRETQYF. CDR3 nucleotides: TGTGCCAGCAGCCAGGACAGGGGAAGGGAGACCCAGTACTTC. The complete variable domain, with remaining parts taken from reference TRBV5-4 and TRBJ2-5, reads ETGVTQSPTHLIKTRGQQVTLRCSSQSGHNTVSWYQQALGQGPQFIFQYYREEENGRGNFPPRFSGLQFPNYSSELNVNALELDDSALYLCASSQDRGRETQYFGPGTRLLVL.

V gene TRBV5-4 combines with J gene TRBJ2-5; D gene unclear. With 2 bases removed from V and 4 bases from J, the gap between germline ends came to 9 bases. The CDR3 has 13 residues. CDR1 and CDR2 (germline): SGHNT, YYREEE (reference sequence). CDR3 amino acids: CASSFRPRETQYF. In DNA form, the CDR3 reads TGTGCCAGCAGCTTTCGGCCCCGAGAGACCCAGTACTTC.

The chain recombines TRBV5-1 with TRBJ2-1; no firm D call. V was trimmed by 4 bases and J by 1 base, leaving 9 bases between them. CDR1 is SGHRS and CDR2 is YFSETQ in the germline V gene. The CDR3 spans 14 residues. In DNA form, the CDR3 reads TGCGCCAGCAGCCTAACCAATTCCTACAATGAGCAGTTCTTC. This gives the protein CASSLTNSYNEQFF.

This clone was seen once. The chain joins TRBV20-1 to TRBJ2-7; D is uncertain. V lost 2 bases and J 7 bases, leaving 9 bases between the germline ends. CDR1 and CDR2 (germline): DFQATT, SNEGSKA (reference sequence). The CDR3 totals 11 residues. The CDR3 DNA reads as TGCAGTGCTAGACGAACACCAGAGCAGTACTTC. The encoded protein is CSARRTPEQYF.

This chain connects TRBV5-8 to TRBJ2-5; D remains ambiguous. There are 11 residues in the CDR3. Germline V gives CDR1 SGHTS, CDR2 YDEGEE. V shed 4 bases and J shed 4 bases, with 5 bases lying between them. The CDR3 bases are TGTGCCAGCAGCCGAATAGAGACCCAGTACTTC. Translating it yields CASSRIETQYF.

The V gene is TRBV11-3, the J gene TRBJ2-3, with D possibly being TRBD1 or TRBD2 (5 bases each). V was pared by 2 bases and J by 3 bases, with 9 bases between. CDR1 and CDR2 (germline): SGHNT, YENEEA. The CDR3 contains 14 residues. The CDR3 is CASSLRGETDTQYF. The CDR3 bases are TGTGCCAGCAGCTTAAGAGGGGAAACAGATACGCAGTATTTT.

V gene TRBV6-6 combines with J gene TRBJ2-5, with D perhaps TRBD1 (6 bases). V gave up 5 bases and J gave up 3 bases, with 16 bases separating them. The CDR3 spans 15 residues. The germline V gene has CDR1 MNHNY and CDR2 SVGAGI (reference sequence). DNA of the CDR3: TGTGCCAGCAGTCCACCTGGACAGAAGAAAGAGACCCAGTACTTC. This encodes CASSPPGQKKETQYF.

The V call is TRBV6-5, the J call TRBJ2-7; 7 nucleotides align to TRBD1. CDR1 and CDR2 from the germline V gene are MNHEY and SVGAGI. Trimming removed 4 bases from V and 5 bases from J; junction bases left unmatched: 5. The CDR3 runs 13 residues. CDR3 nucleotide sequence: TGTGCCAGCAGTTCCGACAGGGCCCACGAGCAGTACTTC. It translates to CASSSDRAHEQYF.

This chain's CDR3 is CATEKVGQSLAGANVLTF. In DNA form, the CDR3 reads TGTGCCACCGAAAAGGTCGGACAGTCCCTCGCAGGGGCCAACGTCCTGACTTTC. The chain has TRBV5-6 and TRBJ2-6, with D tentatively TRBD1 (6 bases). V lost 9 bases to trimming and J lost 4 bases, with 26 bases between them. This CDR3 spans 18 amino acids. Germline V gives CDR1 SGHDT, CDR2 YYEEEE.

In regard to this clone: Compared with germline, one end of the junction differs, possibly owing to a read error. This chain links TRBV5-1 with TRBJ2-5, with D tentatively TRBD2 (6 bases). This CDR3 spans 14 amino acids. CDR1 and CDR2 (germline): SGHRS, YFSETQ. The CDR3 DNA reads TGCGTCAGCAGCTTGGAGGGCCCTCAAGAGACCCAGTACTTC. Translation: CVSSLEGPQETQYF.

V gene TRBV28 combines with J gene TRBJ1-1; tentatively, D is TRBD1 (6 bases). Germline-derived CDR1 and CDR2 are MDHEN and SYDVKM. V lost 5 bases to trimming and J lost 0 bases, with 13 bases between them. This CDR3 comprises 15 residues. In DNA, the CDR3 is TGTGCCAGCAGTCCACCACAGGGTGTGAACACTGAAGCTTTCTTT. Translated, it gives CASSPPQGVNTEAFF.